The 10 T cell receptor beta chains below all came from one sample that was sequenced in a study of sequential checkpoint blockade in melanoma. Repertoires were generated with immunoSEQ multiplex PCR, while TCRdb's copy carries only in-frame clones and drops some. The sample holds 12,000 or so clones, about a quarter seen once. Treatment: randomized to nivolumab then ipilimumab (arm A) or the reverse (arm B). This material consisted of tumor tissue (inferred from file names), taken from a patient given nivolumab and ipilimumab in sequence. These TCRs come from a human donor with melanoma.

This clone was counted at least ten times. CDR3 DNA sequence: TGTGCCAGCAGCTTGGATCAAGGGTTGGAGACCCAGTACTTC. It encodes CASSLDQGLETQYF. The gene calls are TRBV11-3 and TRBJ2-5; D unresolved. The CDR3 sequence is 14 residues long. V lost 3 bases, J lost 5 bases, and 13 bases lay in between. Germline CDR1 is SGHNT and CDR2 is YENEEA. The variable domain in full, completed from reference TRBV11-3 and TRBJ2-5, reads EAGVVQSPRYKIIEKKQPVAFWCNPISGHNTLYWYLQNLGQGPELLIRYENEEAVDDSQLPKDRFSAERLKGVDSTLKIQPAELGDSAVYLCASSLDQGLETQYFGPGTRLLVL.

The chain links TRBV5-1 to TRBJ1-1; D gene unclear. CDR3 length: 17 amino acids. Germline assignment: CDR1 SGHRS and CDR2 YFSETQ. The ends were cut back, 0 bases at V and 1 base at J, with 16 bases in the middle. The CDR3, as DNA: TGCGCCAGCAGCTTGGTGGATAGGGCCAAGCAGAACACTGAAGCTTTCTTT. It specifies CASSLVDRAKQNTEAFF.

This clone was found a few times. V usage is TRBV23-1 and J usage is TRBJ2-1; no clear D. TRBV23-1 is assigned to the ORF class and has an uncertain function. The CDR3 runs to 13 residues. Between the trimmed V and J ends, which lost 6 bases and 4 bases, there was a span of 10 bases. The CDR3 nucleotides are TGCGCCAGCAGCCAGGACGGATACAATGAGCAGTTCTTC. It specifies CASSQDGYNEQFF.

The chain joins TRBV6-8 to TRBJ1-6, with D maybe TRBD1 (5 bases). The length of the CDR3 is 14 residues. Per germline, CDR1 MNHGY and CDR2 SAAAGT. Between the trimmed V and J ends, which lost 5 bases and 6 bases, there was a span of 11 bases. CDR3 sequence: CASSLRQFNSPLHF. For the CDR3, the DNA is TGTGCCAGCAGTCTGAGACAGTTTAATTCACCCCTCCACTTT.

The chain uses TRBV6-8 and TRBJ2-7; the match to TRBD2 covers 7 bases. This CDR3 contains 14 residues. Trimming removed 5 bases from V and 7 bases from J; junction bases left unmatched: 11. Germline values: CDR1 MNHGY, CDR2 SAAAGT. CDR3 residues: CASSDWGGLREQYV. The CDR3 region has the DNA TGTGCCAGCAGTGACTGGGGGGGGTTGCGGGAGCAGTACGTC.

In this sample, this clone turned up a few times. The genes are TRBV29-1 and TRBJ1-2, with TRBD1 matching over 8 bases. Looked up from germline, CDR1 is SQVTM and CDR2 is ANQGSEA. This CDR3 comprises 12 residues. Losses at the gene ends were 6 bases for V and 7 bases for J; bases not matched to a gene: 7. CDR3 bases: TGCAGCGTCAAAAGGACAGGGACTGGCTACACCTTC. It encodes CSVKRTGTGYTF.

In its sample, this clone was seen a few times. V gene TRBV6-8 combines with J gene TRBJ1-1, with 9 bases matching TRBD1. Germline loops: CDR1 MNHGY, CDR2 SAAAGT. V lost 5 bases to trimming and J lost 0 bases; unmatched junction nucleotides: 13. This CDR3 is built from 18 residues. Written as DNA, the CDR3 is TGTGCCAGCAGTACATACGCCGGGACAGGGTTACTGAACACTGAAGCTTTCTTT. It yields the protein CASSTYAGTGLLNTEAFF.

This chain joins TRBV11-3 and TRBJ2-2; 9 positions agree with TRBD1. CDR1 SGHNT and CDR2 YENEEA come from the germline V gene. There are 17 residues in the CDR3. The V gene end was trimmed by 2 bases and the J gene end by 1 base; junction bases not matched to a gene: 5. The CDR3 sequence: CASSLNGGQGNTGELFF. Here the CDR3 DNA reads TGTGCCAGCAGCTTAAATGGGGGACAGGGGAACACCGGGGAGCTGTTTTTT.

This clone showed up just a few times. The chain couples TRBV11-3 to TRBJ1-1; D unresolved. V lost 3 bases to trimming and J lost 1 base, with 12 bases between them. This CDR3 comprises 15 residues. In germline, CDR1 is SGHNT, CDR2 YENEEA. The CDR3: CASSFNPWANTEAFF. CDR3 nucleotide sequence: TGTGCCAGCAGCTTTAATCCCTGGGCGAACACTGAAGCTTTCTTT.

Only a few counts were recorded for this clone. This CDR3 reads CASSSGGWEYEQYF. For the CDR3, the DNA is TGTGCCAGCAGCTCCGGGGGTTGGGAGTACGAGCAGTACTTC. V is TRBV11-3 and J is TRBJ2-7, with a tentative D call TRBD2 (6 bases). The CDR3 sequence is 14 residues long. Germline V gene lookup returns CDR1 SGHNT and CDR2 YENEEA. V shed 4 bases and J shed 4 bases, with 14 bases lying between them. Using reference TRBV11-3 and TRBJ2-7 for the parts outside the CDR3, the full variable domain is EAGVVQSPRYKIIEKKQPVAFWCNPISGHNTLYWYLQNLGQGPELLIRYENEEAVDDSQLPKDRFSAERLKGVDSTLKIQPAELGDSAVYLCASSSGGWEYEQYFGPGTRLTVT.